This paragraph reports one TCR beta chain. Its antigen specificity is not known. No much larger clone is present one base from it, and per-base qualities are unavailable. The cohort consisted of approximately 670 healthy bone marrow donors. At the time of sampling, all cohort members were nominally healthy, though unrecorded immune exposures were likely present. The donor tested CMV seropositive, placing the donor among the 290 or so seropositive members of the cohort. Every donor gave a peripheral blood sample, and the peripheral blood mononuclear cells from that sample were used for TCR beta sequencing. The Qiagen DNeasy Blood Extraction Kit was used to extract genomic DNA from the blood cell samples. This sample is part of a study of cytomegalovirus exposure and HLA in healthy donors (dated by TCRdb to the late 2010s). For context, the study as a whole: According to an earlier analysis of a few hundred of the donors, about 180 million T cells yielded 117 million unique TCR beta sequences and about 280 Gb of sequence data. An early release that covered some 630 HLA-typed donors contained about 290 gigabases of sequencing data and about 93 million unique TCR sequences. Among the roughly 400 genotyped donors, more than 70% belonged to the genetic ancestry cluster associated with self-reported Caucasian donors. The aim of the study was to test whether cataloging public T cell receptors could identify signatures of past pathogen exposure. The T cell repertoires of 666 subjects were profiled by immunosequencing and related to cytomegalovirus serostatus. Besides the first cohort of hundreds of subjects, a separate validation cohort made up of around 120 different subjects was used. To predict cytomegalovirus infection status, the study brought together high-throughput TCR immunosequencing, statistical association of individual TCRs with disease status, and machine learning. A later analysis re-examined previously published TCR beta repertoires from more than 650 donors and added high-resolution HLA genotyping to investigate patterns of TCR occurrence. Rather than using new phenotypic data, the later analysis identified candidate immune exposures from TCR beta sequences and from how often those sequences occurred across donors. An earlier analysis of about 600 of the donors used high-throughput TCR beta sequencing to judge whether each TCR beta V gene segment behaved as functional or pseudogenic. Donor age, sex, ethnicity and CMV serostatus were compiled together with the repertoire data. In a later genetic analysis, genome-wide SNP genotypes for about 65% of the roughly 670 donors were used, and that subset was treated as a discovery cohort. Every repertoire in the discovery cohort had been generated on one and the same sequencing platform. HLA typing covered class I and class II loci at four-digit resolution. The number of typed donors differed by locus: roughly 629-630 for A, B, C, DRB1 and DQB1; 500 to 550 for DQA1; 606 for DPA1; and roughly 470 for DPB1. Several DR-DQ haplotypes were handled as single units for association and clustering, since linkage in the cohort was strong. On average, around 240,000 unique TCR beta nucleotide sequences were sequenced per donor among several hundred genotyped donors of the cohort, with around 19% of those sequences being non-productive.

The full study reports these points: Because some donors lacked HLA typing at each locus, the association tests relied only on the typed subset. A later analysis reported that several top co-occurrence clusters appeared linked to parvovirus B19, influenza, CMV and Epstein-Barr virus. In both the original and validation cohorts, the classifier was reported to diagnose cytomegalovirus status with high specificity and sensitivity. For the cohort, immune exposure information was limited to CMV serostatus. Because counts were too low, roughly 17 rarely observed V segments, including chromosome 9 orphons, were left out of the earlier analysis of some 600 of the donors. In a later genetic analysis, a missense DCLRE1C variant was associated with V-gene and J-gene trimming of TCR beta chains, and the association was replicated in an independent cohort. When HLA alleles, especially DR and DQ, strongly co-occurred, TCR associations were difficult to assign to individual alleles. A total of fewer than 200 TCR beta chains were listed by the study as associated with cytomegalovirus. In a later analysis, the rate of TCR association differed among HLA loci, with DRB1 alleles having the most associated TCRs and HLA-C alleles having the fewest. In vitro tests confirmed that a few of the cytomegalovirus-associated TCR beta chains recognize cytomegalovirus antigens. While some public TCRs were present in many individuals, most TCR sequences turned up only very rarely across donors. The cohort was sequenced for TCR beta chains only, and without alpha or paired-chain data the features that could be detected were limited. It was suggested by the authors that the approach could potentially be generalized to other disease states and immunological phenotypes. Sequencing depth was assumed to be roughly uniform across donors in the presence/absence analyses, though that assumption may not hold. According to a later analysis, most CMV-associated TCR beta chains appeared to be HLA-restricted, and the HLA associations seemed to be driven largely by CMV exposure. A further reported finding was that TCR beta sequences accurately predicted the HLA-A and HLA-B alleles for most subjects in the first cohort. Broadly in line with IMGT annotations, most TCR beta V segments showed up in productive rearrangements about 87% or about 30% of the time in an earlier analysis of around 550 of the donors. Correlated functional status among segregating V segments might be attributable to linkage disequilibrium, but an unknown experimental factor could not be ruled out. In a later analysis, some 18,000 TCR beta sequences were associated with specific HLA alleles at a false discovery rate of 0.05. In a later analysis, HLA-associated TCR beta chains were found to be more clonally expanded and to have lower generation probabilities than equally common non-associated chains. A cluster of highly shared sequence variants was judged likely to be a technical artifact of the sequencing pipeline. In a later genetic analysis, fewer N-insertions in productive TCRs were reported among donors in an Asian-associated ancestry cluster than the roughly 700-donor mean. Because the 87-base-pair reads could not distinguish some IMGT-functional V segments, including TRBV6-2 and TRBV6-3, those segments were excluded.

Receptors were amplified or captured by the immunoSEQ multiplex PCR assay. For the multiplex PCR, a mixture combining 60 forward primers for TCR Vbeta segments and 13 reverse primers for TCR Jbeta segments was used. The CDR3 region of rearranged TCR beta genes was amplified from genomic DNA by a multiplex PCR assay. Amplified TCR beta libraries were sequenced as 87-base-pair reads on the Illumina HiSeq System. The authors' analysis ran thus. Across the 600 to 700 repertoires, a later analysis counted around 80 million unique TCR beta chains, approximately 12 million of which were shared by at least two donors. A nearest-neighbor algorithm error-corrected the raw reads and collapsed the reads into unique sequences, merging closely related sequences to remove PCR and sequencing errors. CDR3 sequences were aligned to IMGT reference sequences to assign V, D and J gene segments. Each retained sequence needed at least a six-nucleotide match to both a V gene segment and a J gene segment. A rearrangement counted as productive if the CDR3 had no stop codons and remained in frame with V and J, and every other rearrangement counted as non-productive. CDR3 was defined according to IMGT convention as the region running from the second conserved V-encoded cysteine to the conserved J-encoded phenylalanine. In an earlier analysis of around 640 of the donors, sequences lacking an unambiguous match to a single V gene segment were excluded. An earlier analysis of roughly 590 of the donors called V segments functional above 56.7% productive rearrangements and segregating when the between-donor standard deviation exceeded 5%. To diagnose cytomegalovirus status from the catalog of TCR beta chain sequences, a statistical classification framework was built. A later analysis assigned V and J genes by comparing TCR nucleotide sequences with IMGT/GENE-DB human TR gene sequences. The TCRdist pipeline was used in a later analysis to assign CDR3 sequences and most-parsimonious VDJ recombination scenarios. In a later analysis, each TCR beta chain was defined by its CDR3 amino acid sequence together with its V-gene family, and reads lacking a unique V-gene family were excluded. To address suspected cross-contamination and a sequencing artifact, a later analysis removed 550 to 750 highly shared, low-generation-probability nucleotide sequences. In a later analysis, a clonal expansion index for each public chain was calculated from normalized within-repertoire ranks of inferred template counts. In a later analysis, generation probabilities were computed using a VDJ recombination model fitted to out-of-frame rearrangements, and the results were checked against IGoR. A later analysis scored TCR-TCR, TCR-HLA and TCR-CMV co-occurrence with hypergeometric tests, applying a repertoire-size bias correction to TCR pairs. In a later analysis, false discovery rates were estimated by permuting HLA or CMV assignments 20 times. In a later analysis, co-occurring TCRs were grouped using DBSCAN, and TCRdist sequence similarity was added for clustering within HLA-allele-positive subsets. Co-occurrence clustering excluded repertoires with fewer than 30,000 or more than 120,000 public chains, plus five with anomalous nucleotide sharing. Held by TCRdb, this immuneACCESS table contains in-frame sequences only and omits some clones. Under half of the omission traces to an unresolved V gene where checked; the cause of the rest is unknown. V and J calls and clone size come straight from that table; D and trimming were deduced from the DNA. This sample holds under 85,000 clones; about 70% were observed only once. Of the sample, around a fifth falls within the top ten clones.

The CDR3 runs 15 amino acids, cysteine and phenylalanine included. Of the read, only the CDR3 DNA is kept; its 45 bases are in frame from base 1. V loses 5 bases at its end and J loses 6 bases; junction bases beyond the gene matches: 10. CDR1 SGHTA and CDR2 FQGNSA are derived from the germline V gene. The sample was PBMCs. This receptor was taken from a woman aged 25 to 45 in good health and CMV-seropositive. The receptor chain draws on TRBV7-2 and TRBJ2-7, with 10 middle bases fitting TRBD2. The CDR3 loop reads CASSGPAGGPFEQYF. At the DNA level, the sequence is TGTGCCAGCAGCGGCCCAGCGGGAGGGCCTTTCGAGCAGTACTTC. With all but the CDR3 taken from the reference TRBV7-2 and TRBJ2-7 genes, the full variable domain is: GAGVSQSPSNKVTEKGKDVELRCDPISGHTALYWYRQSLGQGLEFLIYFQGNSAPDKSGLPSDRFSAERTGGSVSTLTIQRTQQEDSAVYLCASSGPAGGPFEQYFGPGTRLTVT.